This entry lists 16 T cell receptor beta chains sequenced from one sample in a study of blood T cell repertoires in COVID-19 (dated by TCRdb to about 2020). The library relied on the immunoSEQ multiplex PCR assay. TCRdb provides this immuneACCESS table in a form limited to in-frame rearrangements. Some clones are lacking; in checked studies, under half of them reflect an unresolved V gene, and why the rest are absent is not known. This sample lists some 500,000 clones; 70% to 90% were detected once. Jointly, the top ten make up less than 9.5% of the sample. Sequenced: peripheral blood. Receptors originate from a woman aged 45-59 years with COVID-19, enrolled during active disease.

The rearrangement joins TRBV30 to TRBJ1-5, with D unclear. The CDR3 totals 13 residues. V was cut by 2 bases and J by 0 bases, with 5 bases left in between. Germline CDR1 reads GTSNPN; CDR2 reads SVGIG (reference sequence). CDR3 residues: CAWSIRSNQPQHF. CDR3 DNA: TGTGCCTGGAGTATCCGTAGCAATCAGCCCCAGCATTTT.

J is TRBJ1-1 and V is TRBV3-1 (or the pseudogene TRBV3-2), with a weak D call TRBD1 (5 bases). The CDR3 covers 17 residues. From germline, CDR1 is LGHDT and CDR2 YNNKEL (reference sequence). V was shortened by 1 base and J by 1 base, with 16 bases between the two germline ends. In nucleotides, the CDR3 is TGTGCCAGCAGCCAAGGAGGTTATCAGGGTCCGAACACTGAAGCTTTCTTT. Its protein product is CASSQGGYQGPNTEAFF.

Here the CDR3 DNA reads TGTGCCAGTAGTAAATTCCAGGGGGCCCGTACCATGAACACTGAAGCTTTCTTT. Protein: CASSKFQGARTMNTEAFF. The V and J genes are TRBV19 and TRBJ1-1, with 8 bases matching TRBD1. Germline CDR1 reads LNHDA; CDR2 reads SQIVND (reference sequence). The length of the CDR3 is 18 residues. The J segment lost 0 bases and the V segment lost 4 bases, leaving 13 bases of the junction unmatched.

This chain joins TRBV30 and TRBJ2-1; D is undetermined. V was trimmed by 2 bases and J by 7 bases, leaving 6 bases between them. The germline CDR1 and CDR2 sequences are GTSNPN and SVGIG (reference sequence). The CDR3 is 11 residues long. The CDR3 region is CAWSNRNEQFF. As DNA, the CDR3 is TGTGCCTGGAGTAACCGGAATGAGCAGTTCTTC.

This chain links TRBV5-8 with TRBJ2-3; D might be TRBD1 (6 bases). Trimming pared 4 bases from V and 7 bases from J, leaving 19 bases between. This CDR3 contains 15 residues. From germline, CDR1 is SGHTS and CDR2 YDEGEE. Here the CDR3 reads CASSPRTEGYNTQYF. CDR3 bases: TGTGCCAGCAGCCCGAGGACAGAAGGGTATAATACGCAGTATTTT. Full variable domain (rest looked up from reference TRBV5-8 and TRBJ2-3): EAGVTQSPTHLIKTRGQQATLRCSPISGHTSVYWYQQALGLGLQFLLWYDEGEERNRGNFPPRFSGRQFPNYSSELNVNALELEDSALYLCASSPRTEGYNTQYFGPGTRLTVL.

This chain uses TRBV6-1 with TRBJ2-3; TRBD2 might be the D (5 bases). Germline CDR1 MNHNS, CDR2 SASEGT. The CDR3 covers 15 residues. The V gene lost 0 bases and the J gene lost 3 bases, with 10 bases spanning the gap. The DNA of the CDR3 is TGTGCCAGCAGTGAAGCAGGAGGCTATACAGATACGCAGTATTTT. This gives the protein CASSEAGGYTDTQYF.

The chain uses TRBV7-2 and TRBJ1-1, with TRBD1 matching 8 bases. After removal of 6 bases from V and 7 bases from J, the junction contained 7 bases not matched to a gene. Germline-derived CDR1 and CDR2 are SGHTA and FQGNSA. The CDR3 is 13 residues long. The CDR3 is CASSPTGGDEAFF. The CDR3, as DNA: TGTGCCAGCAGTCCCACAGGGGGGGATGAAGCTTTCTTT.

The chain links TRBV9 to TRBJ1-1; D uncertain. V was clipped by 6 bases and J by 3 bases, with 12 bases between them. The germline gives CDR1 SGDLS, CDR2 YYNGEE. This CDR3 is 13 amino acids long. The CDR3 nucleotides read TGTGCCAGCACCGGCGGGATACACACTGAAGCTTTCTTT. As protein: CASTGGIHTEAFF.

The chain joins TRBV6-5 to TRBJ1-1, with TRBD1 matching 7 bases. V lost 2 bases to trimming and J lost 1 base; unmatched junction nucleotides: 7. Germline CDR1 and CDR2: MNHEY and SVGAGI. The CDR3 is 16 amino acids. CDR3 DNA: TGTGCCAGCAGTTACGAAGAGGGGGCCGAGAACACTGAAGCTTTCTTT. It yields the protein CASSYEEGAENTEAFF.

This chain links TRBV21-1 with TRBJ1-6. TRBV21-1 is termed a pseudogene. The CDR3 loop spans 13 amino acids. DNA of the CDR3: TGTGCCAGAAGAAAGCCAAGGAGTTCACCCCTCCACTTT. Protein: CARRKPRSSPLHF.

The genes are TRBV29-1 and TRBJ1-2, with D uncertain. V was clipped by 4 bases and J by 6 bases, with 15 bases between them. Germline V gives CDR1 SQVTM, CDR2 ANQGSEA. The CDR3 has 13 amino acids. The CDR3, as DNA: TGCAGCGTTGTCCCACAGCTTAAGGATGGCTACACCTTC. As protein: CSVVPQLKDGYTF.

CDR3 region: CASSPTLAAGDEQFF. CDR3 DNA sequence: TGTGCCAGCTCACCTACCCTCGCCGCCGGGGATGAGCAGTTCTTC. V and J are TRBV18 and TRBJ2-1, with D possibly matching TRBD2 (5 bases). Germline CDR1 and CDR2: KGHSH and LQKENI. CDR3 length: 15 amino acids. Trimming removed 3 bases from V and 8 bases from J, with 17 bases in between.

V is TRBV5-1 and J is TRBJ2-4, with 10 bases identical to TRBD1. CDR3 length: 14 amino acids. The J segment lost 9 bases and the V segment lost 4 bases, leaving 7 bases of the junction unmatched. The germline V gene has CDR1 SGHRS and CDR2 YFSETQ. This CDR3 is CASSPGTGVGIQYF. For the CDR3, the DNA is TGCGCCAGCAGCCCGGGGACAGGGGTGGGCATTCAGTACTTC.

The CDR3 loop reads CATKGWDSSATNEKLFF. CDR3 nucleotides: TGTGCCACCAAGGGGTGGGACAGTAGTGCAACTAATGAAAAACTGTTTTTT. The chain combines TRBV19 with TRBJ1-4; 7 bases align to TRBD1. The germline V gene encodes CDR1 LNHDA and CDR2 SQIVND (reference sequence). V trimming: 10 bases; J trimming: 0 bases; junction bases outside the gene matches: 14. The CDR3 loop spans 17 amino acids.

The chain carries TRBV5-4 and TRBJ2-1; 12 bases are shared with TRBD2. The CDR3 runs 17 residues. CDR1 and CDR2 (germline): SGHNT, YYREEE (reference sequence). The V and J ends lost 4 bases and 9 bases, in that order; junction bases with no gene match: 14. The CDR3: CASSGAPTSGGSREQFF. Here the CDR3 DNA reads TGTGCCAGCAGCGGAGCCCCGACTAGCGGGGGTTCACGTGAGCAGTTCTTC.

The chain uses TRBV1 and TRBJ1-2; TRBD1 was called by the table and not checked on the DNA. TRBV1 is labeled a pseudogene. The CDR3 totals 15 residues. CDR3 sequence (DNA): TGCACCAGCAGCCAAGGAAGGGGCACTAACTATGGCTACACCTTC. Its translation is CTSSQGRGTNYGYTF.